A selection of T cell receptor beta chains follows, all from one sample in a study of liver allograft versus peripheral blood T cells. Using its own MiXCR run on the reads, TCRdb lists one record per CDR3 protein. In the table there are 5,500 to 6,000 distinct CDR3 sequences, approximately 14% of which are singletons. These receptors were taken from a human patient who had a liver transplant. Some T cells may be supplied by the graft donor. Each CDR3 is given with its conserved first and last residue. D genes are given only for firm matches. Clone sizes are given selectively: once, few, many, or a class where the clone is expanded.

V gene	clone size	D gene	J gene	CDR3 DNA	CDR3 protein
TRBV7-2	medium-sized	-	TRBJ1-2	TGTGCCAGCAGCCCCCTGGGGGCAACTTATGGCTACACCTTC	CASSPLGATYGYTF
TRBV9	medium-sized	-	TRBJ1-2	TGTGCCAGCAATAGGGCCTCCTATGGCTACACCTTC	CASNRASYGYTF
TRBV28	medium-sized	TRBD1	TRBJ1-5	TGTGCCAGCAGTTTATCAACAGGGGTAAGCAATCAGCCCCAGCATTTT	CASSLSTGVSNQPQHF
TRBV19	medium-sized	-	TRBJ1-5	TGTGCCAGTAGTAGCCGCCGTGGGCCCAGGTGGAATCAGCCCCAGCATTTT	CASSSRRGPRWNQPQHF
TRBV18	-	TRBD1	TRBJ2-1	TGTGCCAGCTCACGATCCGGGACAGGGGGATTAAATGAGCAGTTCTTC	CASSRSGTGGLNEQFF
TRBV6-5	few	-	TRBJ1-2	TGTGCCAGCAGTTACTCGCCAGGGTCCCGTGGCTACACCTTC	CASSYSPGSRGYTF
TRBV20-1	-	-	TRBJ1-1	TGCAGTGCTACAGGGGAATGGGGTCGGGCTTTCTTT	CSATGEWGRAFF
TRBV3-2	few	-	TRBJ1-5	TGTGCCAGCAGCCAGCCAACAGGGTCGGATCAGCCCCAGCATTTT	CASSQPTGSDQPQHF
TRBV7-2	medium-sized	-	TRBJ1-6	TGTGCCAGCAGCTTAGTTAGGATCTCGGATTCACCCCTCCACTTT	CASSLVRISDSPLHF
TRBV6-6	few	-	TRBJ2-1	TGTGCCAGCAGCAGCGGGTACAATGAGCAGTTCTTC	CASSSGYNEQFF
TRBV10-3	medium-sized	-	TRBJ2-7	TGTGCCATCAGTGAGTCCCTACAGGGACCTGACGAGCAGTACTTC	CAISESLQGPDEQYF
TRBV11-1	-	TRBD1	TRBJ1-6	TGTGCCAGCAGCTTAGCTGCCGGGACAGGGAAATCACCCCTCCACTTT	CASSLAAGTGKSPLHF
TRBV28	few	TRBD1	TRBJ1-2	TGTGCCAGCAGCCCAAACCGCGGGACAGTTCGAAACTATGGCTACACCTTC	CASSPNRGTVRNYGYTF
TRBV9	-	TRBD2	TRBJ2-7	TGTGCCAGCAGCGTAGTCAGGGGGACTAGCGGGACCCCCGAGCAGTACTTC	CASSVVRGTSGTPEQYF
TRBV7-2	medium-sized	-	TRBJ2-7	TGTGCCAGCAGCTTTACCACGGAAAAATTCTACGAGCAGTACTTC	CASSFTTEKFYEQYF
TRBV30	few	-	TRBJ1-5	TGTGCCTGGAGGGAAGTGGCGGCCCCAGGGCCCCAGCATTTT	CAWREVAAPGPQHF
TRBV19	medium-sized	TRBD1	TRBJ1-4	TGTGCCAGTAGTAACGACAGGGCGAAACTGTTTTTT	CASSNDRAKLFF